Described below is a single TCR beta chain sequence and its context. This sample was taken from a study of blood T cell repertoires in COVID-19. In the study overall: Acute-phase and convalescent COVID-19 samples originated in the United States, Italy and Spain. The analysed material was cDNA or gDNA that came from T cells, B-cell-depleted T cells, or PBMCs.

J was trimmed by 4 bases and V by 4 bases; bases with no gene match: 5. The CDR3 totals 15 residues. CDR1 SGHDT and CDR2 YYEEEE come from the germline V gene. Per the authors' pipeline: Researchers report that nucleated cell counts were estimated from reference gene primer amplification. Profiled with immunoSEQ multiplex PCR; TCRdb holds only in-frame clones, not every one. Clone size and the V and J calls come from that table; the DNA yielded D and trimming. This sample carries 110,000 to 150,000 clones, about four fifths of them seen once, and the ten largest clones take around 8.8%. The chain uses TRBV5-6 and TRBJ2-2; 9 nucleotides align to TRBD1. Sequenced input: peripheral blood. This TCR derives from a human donor in a cohort sampled during active COVID-19. The DNA of the CDR3 is TGTGCCAGCAGCCAACTGACAGGGGGCACCGGGGAGCTGTTTTTT. Encoded protein: CASSQLTGGTGELFF.